This T cell receptor (beta chain) derives from a study of T cells in tumors after PD-1 blockade. Study-level information: On average, peripheral blood gave around 110,000 TCR templates and under 45,000 unique clonotypes. Study results and limitations: Blood contained about 44% of the tumor's TCR clonotypes.

Trimming pared 6 bases from V and 4 bases from J, leaving 13 bases between. Germline V gene sequence: CDR1 MDHEN, CDR2 SYDVKM. The CDR3 extends over 14 amino acids. Libraries were prepared by immunoSEQ multiplex PCR; TCRdb keeps only in-frame clonotypes and omits some of them. This sample carries approximately 6,200 clones, roughly 80% of them seen once, and the ten largest clones take around 52%. With respect to this clone: Its antigen is not known.

The genes are TRBV28 and TRBJ1-5, with D uncertain. This receptor was obtained from a human donor with advanced basal cell or squamous cell carcinoma (not recorded which). Sequences were derived from PBMCs, sampled after anti-PD-1 therapy. Here the CDR3 DNA reads TGTGCCAGCAGAGTCGCAGTGGTAAATCAGCCCCAGCATTTT. Translating gives CASRVAVVNQPQHF.